Following are 17 T cell receptor beta chains from one sample sequenced in a study of metastatic and nonmetastatic thyroid tumors. TCRdb re-called the PCR reads through MiXCR. The table has about 24,000 clones, 20% to 30% seen once. Every patient underwent thyroid surgery untreated. Sequencing was done on a sample of blood. The receptors here all came from a male donor with papillary thyroid cancer or a benign thyroid nodule (not recorded which). Some clones in this sample may be carry-over from other donors' samples.

This clone was observed at least ten times. The chain links TRBV20-1 to TRBJ2-1; D is uncertain. With 0 bases removed from V and 12 bases from J, the gap between germline ends came to 12 bases. This CDR3 contains 12 residues. Germline V lookup: CDR1 DFQATT, CDR2 SNEGSKA (reference sequence). In nucleotides, the CDR3 is TGCAGTGCTAGAGAAGGCTTAAGTTCGCAGTTCTTC. Translating gives CSAREGLSSQFF.

The CDR3 DNA reads as TGTGCCAGCAGCTTAGCCAAACCAGCCAGGTGGATATCTGAGCAGTTCTTC. Amino acid sequence: CASSLAKPARWISEQFF. V and J are TRBV7-2 and TRBJ2-1; D is ambiguous. The CDR3 extends over 17 amino acids. The ends were cut back, 0 bases at V and 9 bases at J, with 21 bases in the middle. CDR1 and CDR2 from the germline V gene are SGHTA and FQGNSA. Full variable domain (rest looked up from reference TRBV7-2 and TRBJ2-1): GAGVSQSPSNKVTEKGKDVELRCDPISGHTALYWYRQSLGQGLEFLIYFQGNSAPDKSGLPSDRFSAERTGGSVSTLTIQRTQQEDSAVYLCASSLAKPARWISEQFFGPGTRLTVL.

This clone was counted ten times or more. The chain links TRBV6-2 or TRBV6-3 to TRBJ1-1; D gene uncertain. The CDR3 consists of 13 residues. V lost 6 bases, J lost 0 bases, and 8 bases lay in between. The V gene's germline CDR1 is MNHEY and CDR2 SVGEGT. In DNA form, the CDR3 reads TGTGCCAGCAGCCCATGGGTGAACACTGAAGCTTTCTTT. As protein: CASSPWVNTEAFF.

A word on this clone: As the CDR3 is not closed by the conserved phenylalanine or tryptophan, this likely results from a read error. The genes are TRBV20-1 and TRBJ2-5; D is uncertain. The J call may be mistaken, given a closer DNA end match to TRBJ2-1. The CDR3 runs 15 residues. Germline CDR1 reads DFQATT; CDR2 reads SNEGSKA (reference sequence). Here the CDR3 reads CSAPSLEPHQETQFL. In DNA form, the CDR3 reads TGCAGTGCTCCCTCTTTGGAACCCCACCAAGAGACCCAGTTCCTA.

This clone was seen a few times. The genes are TRBV28 and TRBJ2-7; a possible D gene is TRBD1 (6 bases). Trimming pared 9 bases from V and 3 bases from J, leaving 15 bases between. The CDR3 is 13 amino acids. CDR1 and CDR2 (germline): MDHEN, SYDVKM. The CDR3 coding sequence is TGTGCCAGTACCGGGGACACCTACTACGAGCAGTACTTC. Its protein product is CASTGDTYYEQYF.

The chain combines TRBV11-2 with TRBJ2-7; maybe TRBD2 (7 bases). The CDR3 is 18 amino acids. V was trimmed by 0 bases and J by 1 base, leaving 19 bases between them. Per germline, CDR1 SGHAT and CDR2 FQNNGV. The CDR3 reads CASSLDKGGGGGSYEQYF. The CDR3 region has the DNA TGTGCCAGCAGCTTAGATAAGGGAGGAGGGGGAGGGTCCTACGAGCAGTACTTC.

This clone showed up many times. The chain joins TRBV6-1 to TRBJ2-5, with 7 bases aligning to TRBD1. This CDR3 is built from 13 residues. V shed 6 bases and J 5 bases; nucleotides not matched to a gene: 6. Germline V gene lookup returns CDR1 MNHNS and CDR2 SASEGT. DNA of the CDR3: TGTGCCAGCAGGTCAACAGGGGAGGAGACCCAGTACTTC. It encodes CASRSTGEETQYF.

This clone was detected only once. The chain employs TRBV5-1 and TRBJ1-4; 7 bases match TRBD1. Unmatched junction bases numbered 12, after V lost 3 bases and J lost 4 bases. From germline, CDR1 is SGHRS and CDR2 YFSETQ. The CDR3 length is 17 residues. This CDR3 is CASSWRRQGGVNEKLFF. DNA for the CDR3: TGCGCCAGCAGCTGGAGGCGACAGGGTGGAGTTAATGAAAAACTGTTTTTT.

This clone came up many times. The chain recombines TRBV27 with TRBJ2-3; 7 nucleotides agree with TRBD1. Germline-derived CDR1 and CDR2 are MNHEY and SMNVEV (reference sequence). V trimming: 6 bases; J trimming: 1 base; junction bases outside the gene matches: 7. This CDR3 is 15 amino acids long. The CDR3 coding sequence is TGTGCCAGCAGCCGACAGGGACGGGGCACAGATACGCAGTATTTT. Amino acid sequence: CASSRQGRGTDTQYF.

The V call is TRBV20-1, the J call TRBJ2-6; D is uncertain. The CDR3 runs 17 residues. Germline values: CDR1 DFQATT, CDR2 SNEGSKA (reference sequence). V lost 5 bases and J lost 6, with 23 bases in between. CDR3 residues: CSAGRDTLDAAANVLTF. The CDR3 DNA sequence: TGCAGTGCTGGCCGTGACACACTGGACGCTGCGGCCAACGTCCTGACTTTC.

The chain is built from TRBV19 and TRBJ2-7; 11 bases line up with TRBD1. V lost 5 bases to trimming and J lost 4 bases; unmatched junction nucleotides: 4. CDR3 length: 14 amino acids. Per the germline V gene, CDR1 is LNHDA and CDR2 is SQIVND (reference sequence). The CDR3 protein is CASSSGTGGYEQYF. The CDR3 nucleotides are TGTGCCAGTAGTTCAGGGACAGGGGGGTACGAGCAGTACTTC. Full variable domain (missing parts from reference TRBV19 and TRBJ2-7): DGGITQSPKYLFRKEGQNVTLSCEQNLNHDAMYWYRQDPGQGLRLIYYSQIVNDFQKGDIAEGYSVSREKKESFPLTVTSAQKNPTAFYLCASSSGTGGYEQYFGPGTRLTVT.

There are many counts of this clone. A much larger clone lies one base from this, so it may be a read error. Additional DNA sequences in this sample encode the identical CDR3. V and J are TRBV19 and TRBJ2-7; TRBD1 is a possible D gene (5 bases). The V end lost 10 bases, the J end lost 3 bases, and 13 bases lay between the germline ends. This CDR3 spans 12 amino acids. Germline-derived CDR1 and CDR2 are LNHDA and SQIVND (reference sequence). The DNA of the CDR3 is TGTGCCACCACAGGAACGGGCTACGAGCAGTACTTC. Translating gives CATTGTGYEQYF.

The chain has TRBV5-1 and TRBJ2-1, with 9 positions matching TRBD1. CDR3 length: 15 amino acids. J was trimmed by 4 bases and V by 4 bases; bases with no gene match: 6. Germline CDR1 reads SGHRS; CDR2 reads YFSETQ. CDR3 region: CASSGGTGLYNEQFF. In DNA form, the CDR3 reads TGCGCCAGCAGCGGCGGGACAGGGCTATACAATGAGCAGTTCTTC.

This clone was recorded many times. Germline is not matched at one junction end, which may reflect a read error. The rearrangement joins TRBV9 to TRBJ2-7; 7 bases match TRBD1. Germline CDR1 and CDR2: SGDLS and YYNGEE. This CDR3 is built from 14 residues. The CDR3, as DNA: TGTGCCAGCAGCGTAGACAGGGGAAAGAGGGAGCGGTACTTC. Amino acid sequence: CASSVDRGKRERYF.

Ten or more counts support this clone. A much more abundant neighbour one base away suggests this may be a read error. The V call is TRBV7-2, the J call TRBJ2-7, with a tentative D call TRBD2 (6 bases). Germline V lookup: CDR1 SGHTA, CDR2 FQGNSA. The CDR3 covers 16 residues. Written as DNA, the CDR3 is TGTGCCAGCAGCCCATGGGAACCGGGACTTCGTTACGAGCAGTGCTTC. It codes for CASSPWEPGLRYEQCF.

This clone occurred many times. This rearrangement joins TRBV13 to TRBJ2-3; D may be TRBD2 (6 bases). The CDR3 spans 18 residues. Germline lookup yields CDR1 PRHDT and CDR2 FYEKMQ (reference sequence). Trimming took 1 base from V and 1 from J, leaving 18 bases between them. CDR3 protein: CASSLESLALDRTDTQYF. CDR3 coding DNA: TGTGCCAGCAGCTTAGAGTCTCTAGCGTTAGACCGCACAGATACGCAGTATTTT.

This clone was recorded at least ten times. V usage is TRBV7-2 and J usage is TRBJ2-3; D not resolved. Per the germline V gene, CDR1 is SGHTA and CDR2 is FQGNSA. V was trimmed by 5 bases and J by 2 bases, leaving 5 bases between them. CDR3 size: 12 residues. CDR3 amino acids: CASSLITDTQYF. The CDR3 nucleotides read TGTGCCAGCAGCCTAATCACAGATACGCAGTATTTT.